The 23 T cell receptor beta chains presented below share a single source sample, sequenced in a study of blood T cells in healthy people across ages. A J-beta primer mix and a sample-barcoded 5' primer were used in a second PCR of about 6 to 12 cycles. TCRdb re-derived calls from the 5' RACE reads in MiXCR, one entry per CDR3 protein. The sample has about 1.5 million distinct CDR3 sequences, 42% seen once; the top ten hold more than 4%. Material: blood. The receptors originated from a woman aged 18 to 35 in good health.

As regards this clonotype: This may be a read error: a much more frequent sequence differs by one nucleotide. The chain has TRBV29-1 and TRBJ1-2; D is possibly TRBD1 (5 bases). Trimming took off 4 bases at V and 10 bases at J, with 19 bases between the two ends. The V gene's germline CDR1 is SQVTM and CDR2 ANQGSEA. The CDR3 consists of 13 residues. The CDR3 protein is CSVGPGSTGDYTF. The DNA of the CDR3 is TGCAGCGTTGGCCCAGGGTCCACAGGCGACTACACCTTC.

This clonotype was observed a handful of times. The chain has TRBV4-2 and TRBJ1-5; weak D call: TRBD1 (5 bases). The CDR3 has 15 amino acids. Germline V gene sequence: CDR1 LGHNA, CDR2 YNFKEQ. With 0 bases removed from V and 9 bases from J, the gap between germline ends came to 15 bases. Written as DNA, the CDR3 is TGTGCCAGCAGCCAAGACCGGGACGCCAGTTGGCCCCAGCATTTT. This encodes CASSQDRDASWPQHF.

J is TRBJ2-1 and V is TRBV6-2 or TRBV6-3; D might be TRBD2 (5 bases). The CDR3 runs 15 residues. In germline, CDR1 is MNHEY, CDR2 SVGEGT. V was pared by 6 bases and J by 5 bases, with 17 bases between. CDR3 protein: CASSPPGNFHNEQFF. The DNA of the CDR3 is TGTGCCAGCAGCCCCCCCGGGAATTTCCACAATGAGCAGTTCTTC.

The sample holds a few counts of this clonotype. The rearrangement joins TRBV20-1 to TRBJ2-7, with a possible D match to TRBD1 (5 bases). Trimming pared 1 base from V and 12 bases from J, leaving 10 bases between. The CDR3 is 10 amino acids. Germline V gene sequence: CDR1 DFQATT, CDR2 SNEGSKA (reference sequence). The CDR3 spells CSARGDRPYF. The CDR3 region has the DNA TGCAGTGCTAGAGGTGACAGACCGTACTTC.

This clonotype turned up a few times. The chain has TRBV6-5 and TRBJ1-4; D gene unclear. Trimming removed 4 bases at V and 4 bases at J, with 10 bases between. The V gene's germline CDR1 is MNHEY and CDR2 SVGAGI. The CDR3 length is 14 residues. The CDR3 DNA is TGTGCCAGCAGTTCACCGAGGCTTAATGAAAAACTGTTTTTT. Translation gives CASSSPRLNEKLFF.

The V call is TRBV7-8, the J call TRBJ2-1; no firm D call. The CDR3 spans 12 residues. CDR1 and CDR2 from the germline V gene are SGHVS and FQNEAQ. Deletions cut 4 bases from V and 6 bases from J, with 7 bases between. The CDR3 region is CASSSFGNEQFF. The CDR3 DNA is TGTGCCAGCAGCTCCTTTGGCAATGAGCAGTTCTTC.

The chain links TRBV4-3 to TRBJ1-1; a weak D match, TRBD1 (6 bases). V was pared by 0 bases and J by 1 base, with 9 bases between. The CDR3 sequence is 15 residues long. The germline V gene encodes CDR1 LGHNA and CDR2 YSLEER. CDR3 DNA sequence: TGCGCCAGCAGCCAAGAAGGGGGTTGGAACACTGAAGCTTTCTTT. Amino acid sequence: CASSQEGGWNTEAFF.

The V gene is TRBV20-1, the J gene TRBJ1-6; D may be TRBD1 (6 bases). The CDR3 runs 15 residues. Between the trimmed V and J ends, which lost 3 bases and 4 bases, there was a span of 13 bases. The V gene's germline CDR1 is DFQATT and CDR2 SNEGSKA (reference sequence). The chain's CDR3 is CSASRGTLYNSPLHF. As DNA, the CDR3 is TGCAGTGCTAGCCGCGGGACACTTTATAATTCACCCCTCCACTTT.

This chain links TRBV5-1 with TRBJ1-1, with a possible D match to TRBD1 (6 bases). The CDR3 length is 15 residues. In germline, CDR1 is SGHRS, CDR2 YFSETQ. V shed 4 bases and J shed 1 base, with 14 bases lying between them. The CDR3 coding sequence is TGCGCCAGCAGCACGCACAGGGACCCGAACACTGAAGCTTTCTTT. This codes for CASSTHRDPNTEAFF.

This clonotype was detected a few times. V usage is TRBV6-2 or TRBV6-3 and J usage is TRBJ2-7; TRBD1 agrees at 7 bases. Looked up from germline, CDR1 is MNHEY and CDR2 is SVGEGT. Unmatched junction bases numbered 9, after V lost 0 bases and J lost 7 bases. CDR3 length: 15 residues. CDR3 sequence reads: CASSYSLTGLEEQYF. The CDR3 DNA reads as TGTGCCAGCAGTTACTCGCTGACAGGGCTAGAGGAGCAGTACTTC.

V is TRBV6-2 or TRBV6-3 and J is TRBJ2-4; D may be TRBD1 (5 bases). V lost 5 bases and J lost 0, with 14 bases in between. The length of the CDR3 is 16 residues. The germline V gene encodes CDR1 MNHEY and CDR2 SVGEGT. This chain's CDR3 is CASSGPQGSAKNIQYF. The DNA for the CDR3 is TGTGCCAGCAGTGGTCCCCAGGGCTCAGCCAAAAACATTCAGTACTTC.

Only one count was recorded for this clonotype. V is TRBV12-3 or TRBV12-4 and J is TRBJ2-4; 7 bases are a match to TRBD2. V lost 2 bases, J lost 13 bases, and 14 bases stayed unmatched. The CDR3 runs to 15 residues. The CDR3 region is CASSLLVGGFWEQYF. Here the CDR3 DNA reads TGTGCCAGCAGTTTACTAGTGGGGGGGTTTTGGGAGCAGTACTTC.

The chain recombines TRBV4-1 with TRBJ1-5, with D hard to call. The CDR3 has 14 amino acids. Trimming removed 0 bases from V and 4 bases from J, with 7 bases in between. Germline V lookup: CDR1 MGHRA, CDR2 YSYEKL. The CDR3 coding sequence is TGCGCCAGCAGCCAAGAGGGCCTAAATCAGCCCCAGCATTTT. It is translated as CASSQEGLNQPQHF.

V and J are TRBV20-1 and TRBJ2-2; the D gene is possibly TRBD2 (5 bases). CDR3 length: 14 amino acids. V dropped 2 bases and J dropped 1 base, with 8 bases sitting between them. CDR1 is DFQATT, CDR2 SNEGSKA, per germline (reference sequence). CDR3: CSARNRGNTGELFF. CDR3 nucleotide sequence: TGCAGTGCTAGAAACCGGGGGAACACCGGGGAGCTGTTTTTT.

Only a few counts were recorded for this clonotype. CDR3 in DNA: TGTGCCAGCAGAAGAGACAGGGGGAAAATATACGAGCAGTACTTC. As protein: CASRRDRGKIYEQYF. The J gene is TRBJ2-7, the V gene TRBV6-2 or TRBV6-3; 9 nucleotides line up with TRBD1. The length of the CDR3 is 15 residues. Per the germline V gene, CDR1 is MNHEY and CDR2 is SVGEGT. Trimming took 6 bases from V and 4 from J; bases not matched to a gene: 10.

This clonotype was seen a few times. The V and J genes are TRBV5-1 and TRBJ2-7, with 7 bases matching TRBD2. From germline, CDR1 is SGHRS and CDR2 YFSETQ. J was trimmed by 2 bases and V by 1 base; bases with no gene match: 3. This CDR3 has 14 residues. The CDR3 DNA is TGCGCCAGCAGCTTGCGGGGGGATGCCTACGAGCAGTACTTC. Translating gives CASSLRGDAYEQYF.

V usage is TRBV3-1 and J usage is TRBJ2-7; 9 nucleotides line up with TRBD1. This CDR3 comprises 11 residues. Germline V gives CDR1 LGHDT, CDR2 YNNKEL (reference sequence). The V and J ends lost 4 bases and 12 bases, in that order; junction bases with no gene match: 4. CDR3 sequence (DNA): TGTGCCAGCAGCCGGGGACAGGGTGCGTACTTC. Protein product: CASSRGQGAYF.

This clonotype was seen more than once but under ten times. This chain links TRBV12-3 or TRBV12-4 with TRBJ2-7, with D perhaps TRBD1 or TRBD2 (5 bases each). Trimming took off 8 bases at V and 6 bases at J, with 14 bases between the two ends. This CDR3 has 12 residues. CDR3 bases: TGTGCCAGCGGCTCAGGGAGCGGCGAGCAGTACTTC. This encodes CASGSGSGEQYF.

The genes are TRBV7-2 and TRBJ1-2; weak D call: TRBD1 (6 bases). Germline V gene sequence: CDR1 SGHTA, CDR2 FQGNSA. V was pared by 5 bases and J by 1 base, with 14 bases between. The CDR3 loop spans 15 amino acids. CDR3 residues: CASSRTALFNYGYTF. Written as DNA, the CDR3 is TGTGCCAGCAGCAGGACAGCCCTTTTTAACTATGGCTACACCTTC.

The chain is built from TRBV9 and TRBJ2-2; TRBD2 is a possible D gene (6 bases). The CDR3 is 15 amino acids. Germline values: CDR1 SGDLS, CDR2 YYNGEE. Between the trimmed V and J ends, which lost 3 bases and 0 bases, there was a span of 9 bases. The CDR3 DNA sequence: TGTGCCAGCAGCGCCCCGGGAGCGAACACCGGGGAGCTGTTTTTT. It encodes CASSAPGANTGELFF.

The gene calls are TRBV11-1 and TRBJ2-1; D ambiguous. The CDR3 covers 15 residues. Deletions cut 5 bases from V and 7 bases from J, with 18 bases between. Germline-derived CDR1 and CDR2 are SGHAT and FQDESV (reference sequence). In DNA, the CDR3 is TGTGCCAGCAGCATCAGGACGGAATCGTGGAATGAGCAGTTCTTC. Its translation: CASSIRTESWNEQFF.

The J gene is TRBJ1-1, the V gene TRBV30; 8 bases fit TRBD1. From germline, CDR1 is GTSNPN and CDR2 SVGIG (reference sequence). This CDR3 spans 12 amino acids. CDR3 nucleotide sequence: TGTGCGGGGGACAGGAGGAACACTGAAGCTTTCTTT. The encoded protein is CAGDRRNTEAFF.

This clonotype was seen only a few times. The chain joins TRBV7-9 to TRBJ1-4, with D possibly matching TRBD1 (6 bases). Germline lookup yields CDR1 SEHNR and CDR2 FQNEAQ (reference sequence). This CDR3 region has 14 residues. V shed 4 bases and J shed 8 bases, with 14 bases lying between them. CDR3: CASSSGQSREKLFF. DNA of the CDR3: TGTGCCAGCAGCTCAGGACAGTCGAGGGAAAAACTGTTTTTT.